This T cell receptor beta chain was recorded in a study of patients and donors after allogeneic stem cell transplantation. TCRdb itself ran the RT-PCR reads through MiXCR, one entry per CDR3 protein. The data show 800,000 to 1,000,000 distinct CDR3 sequences, approximately 18% seen once. The CDR3 has 12 amino acids. The V segment lost 7 bases and the J segment 14 bases; nucleotides outside the gene matches: 13. The chain is built from TRBV12-3 or TRBV12-4 and TRBJ1-1, with 7 nucleotides matching TRBD1. The receptor was isolated from a human donor who was either an allogeneic HSCT recipient or a stem cell or donor lymphocyte infusion donor (not recorded which). It is not recorded whose cells these are; they may come from a transplant donor. The sample taken for sequencing was blood, either unsorted or a sorted T cell fraction (not recorded which). The DNA for the CDR3 is TGTGCCAGCACTCCCAGGACAGGCGGGTTCTTCTTT. Translating gives CASTPRTGGFFF.